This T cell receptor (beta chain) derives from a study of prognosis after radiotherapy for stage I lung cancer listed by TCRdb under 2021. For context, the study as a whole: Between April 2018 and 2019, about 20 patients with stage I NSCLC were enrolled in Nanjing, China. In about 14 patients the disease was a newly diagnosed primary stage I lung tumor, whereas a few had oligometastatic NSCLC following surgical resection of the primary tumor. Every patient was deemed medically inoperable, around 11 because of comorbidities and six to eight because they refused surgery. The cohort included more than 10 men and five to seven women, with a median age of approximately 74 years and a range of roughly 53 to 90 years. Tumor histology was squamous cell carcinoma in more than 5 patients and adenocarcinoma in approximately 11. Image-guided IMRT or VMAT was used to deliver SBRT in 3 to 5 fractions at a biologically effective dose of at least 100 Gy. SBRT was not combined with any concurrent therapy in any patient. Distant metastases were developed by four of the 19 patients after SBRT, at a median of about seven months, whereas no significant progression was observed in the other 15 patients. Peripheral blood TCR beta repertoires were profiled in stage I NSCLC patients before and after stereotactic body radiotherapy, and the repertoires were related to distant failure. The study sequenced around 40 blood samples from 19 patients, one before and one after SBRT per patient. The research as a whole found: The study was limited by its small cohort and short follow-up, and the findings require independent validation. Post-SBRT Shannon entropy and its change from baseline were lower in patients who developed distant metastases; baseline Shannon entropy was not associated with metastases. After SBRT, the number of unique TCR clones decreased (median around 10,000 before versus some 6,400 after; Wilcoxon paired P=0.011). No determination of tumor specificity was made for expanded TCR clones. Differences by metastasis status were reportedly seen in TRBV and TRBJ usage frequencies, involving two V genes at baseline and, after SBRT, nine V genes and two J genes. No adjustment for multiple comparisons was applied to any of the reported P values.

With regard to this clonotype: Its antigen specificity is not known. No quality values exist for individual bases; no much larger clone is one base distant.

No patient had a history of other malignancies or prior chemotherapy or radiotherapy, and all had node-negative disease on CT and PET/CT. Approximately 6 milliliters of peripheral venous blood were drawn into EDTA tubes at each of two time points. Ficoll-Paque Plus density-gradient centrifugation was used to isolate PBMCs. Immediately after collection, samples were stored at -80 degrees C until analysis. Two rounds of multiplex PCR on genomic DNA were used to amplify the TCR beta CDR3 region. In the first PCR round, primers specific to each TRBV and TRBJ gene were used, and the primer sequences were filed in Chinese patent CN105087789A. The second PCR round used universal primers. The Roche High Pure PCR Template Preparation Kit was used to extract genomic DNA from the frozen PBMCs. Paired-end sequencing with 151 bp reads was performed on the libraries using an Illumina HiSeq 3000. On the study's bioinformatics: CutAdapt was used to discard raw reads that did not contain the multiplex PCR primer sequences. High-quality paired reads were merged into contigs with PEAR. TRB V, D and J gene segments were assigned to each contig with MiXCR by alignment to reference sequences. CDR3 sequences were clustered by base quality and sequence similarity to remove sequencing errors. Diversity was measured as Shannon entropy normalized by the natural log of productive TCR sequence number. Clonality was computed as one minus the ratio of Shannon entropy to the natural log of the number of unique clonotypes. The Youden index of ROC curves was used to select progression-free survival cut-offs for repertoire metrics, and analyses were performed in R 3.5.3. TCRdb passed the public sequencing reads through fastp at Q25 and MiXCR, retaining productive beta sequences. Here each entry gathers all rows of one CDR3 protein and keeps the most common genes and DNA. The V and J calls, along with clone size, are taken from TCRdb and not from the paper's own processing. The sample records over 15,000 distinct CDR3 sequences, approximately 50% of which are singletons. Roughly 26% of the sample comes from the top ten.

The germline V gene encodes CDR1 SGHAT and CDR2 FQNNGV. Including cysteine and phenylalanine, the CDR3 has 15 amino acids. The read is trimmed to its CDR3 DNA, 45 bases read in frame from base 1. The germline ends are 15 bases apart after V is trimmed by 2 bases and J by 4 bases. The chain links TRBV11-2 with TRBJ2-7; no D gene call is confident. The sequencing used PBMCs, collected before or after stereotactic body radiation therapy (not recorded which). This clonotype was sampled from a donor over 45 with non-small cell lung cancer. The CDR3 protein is CASSLFAGLMYEQYF. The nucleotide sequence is TGTGCCAGCAGCTTATTCGCAGGCCTCATGTACGAGCAGTACTTC.